This T cell receptor beta chain comes out of a study of beta chain features in type 1 diabetes. Study-wide results and limits: When Type 1 diabetes patients were examined, their TCRB CDR3s proved moderately but significantly shorter in all four CD4+ subsets.

V trimming: 7 bases; J trimming: 3 bases; junction bases outside the gene matches: 6. The CDR3 extends over 14 amino acids. Per the germline V gene, CDR1 is ENHRY and CDR2 is SYGVKD. Isolation of CD4+ naive, central memory, regulatory and stem cell-like memory cells was achieved by sorting via CD45RO/CCR7/CD25/CD127/CD95/CD27. The study reverse transcribed the entire isolated RNA, so it sequenced expressed TCRB transcripts. The table came from immunoSEQ multiplex PCR; TCRdb's copy has only in-frame clones and leaves some out. Among about 250,000 clones, 13% to 15% were seen once, and the ten largest hold around 0.026%. This clone was counted between two and nine times. Its specificity is unknown.

The TCR originated in a woman aged 40 to 49 in good health. The sample comprised naive CD4+ T cells from blood. The J gene is TRBJ1-1, the V gene TRBV10-3; 9 nucleotides match TRBD1. The CDR3 is CAITGTGRDTEAFF. The CDR3 DNA follows: TGTGCCATCACCGGGACAGGGAGGGACACTGAAGCTTTCTTT.